This T cell receptor (beta chain) was sequenced for a study of CD4 and CD8 cells across lung adenocarcinoma regions. One entry per CDR3 protein, called by TCRdb with MiXCR from the PCR reads. Among approximately 3,500 distinct CDR3 sequences listed, 45% to 65% were seen once. Germline CDR1 reads SGHVS; CDR2 reads FNYEAQ. This CDR3 is 14 amino acids long. Samples came from patients with localized non-small cell lung adenocarcinoma. The V and J genes are TRBV7-6 and TRBJ2-1, with 13 bases aligning to TRBD2. Near its end, the DNA agrees better with TRBJ2-7, so the J call may be wrong. The clonotype originates from a female donor with lung adenocarcinoma. The CD4 and CD8 labels of this study may be unreliable. The sample was CD4+ T cells from the margin of a lung tumor. The CDR3 bases are TGTGCCAGCAGCTTAGGGACTAGCGGGAGTGAGCAGTACTTC. Protein: CASSLGTSGSEQYF.